The clone carrying this T cell receptor (beta chain) has ten or more counts. The target antigen is unknown. TCRdb recomputed calls from the reads with MiXCR, one row per CDR3 protein. The sample has about 180,000 distinct CDR3 sequences, around an eighth seen once. This sample is part of a study of T cell repertoires in cytomegalovirus infection. Study details: CMV infection and matching HLA type were both indicated by public TCR beta signatures. Study-wide results and caveats: CMV-specific HLA-C-restricted TCR beta clonotypes dominated the ex vivo response. Accumulated public TCR beta family frequency recognized individuals carrying CMV together with the relevant HLA.

The CDR3 extends over 15 amino acids. Germline CDR1 MNHEY, CDR2 SVGEGT. Trimming cost V 5 bases and J 7 bases; bases outside gene matches: 6. The chain uses TRBV6-2 or TRBV6-3 and TRBJ2-7; the match to TRBD2 covers 15 bases. The receptor comes from a human donor in good health (CMV status not recorded). Some clones in this sample may be carry-over from other donors' samples. The sequenced sample was PBMCs. CDR3 coding DNA: TGTGCCAGCAGTCGACGGGGACTAGCGGGAGGTGAGCAGTACTTC. Amino acid sequence: CASSRRGLAGGEQYF.